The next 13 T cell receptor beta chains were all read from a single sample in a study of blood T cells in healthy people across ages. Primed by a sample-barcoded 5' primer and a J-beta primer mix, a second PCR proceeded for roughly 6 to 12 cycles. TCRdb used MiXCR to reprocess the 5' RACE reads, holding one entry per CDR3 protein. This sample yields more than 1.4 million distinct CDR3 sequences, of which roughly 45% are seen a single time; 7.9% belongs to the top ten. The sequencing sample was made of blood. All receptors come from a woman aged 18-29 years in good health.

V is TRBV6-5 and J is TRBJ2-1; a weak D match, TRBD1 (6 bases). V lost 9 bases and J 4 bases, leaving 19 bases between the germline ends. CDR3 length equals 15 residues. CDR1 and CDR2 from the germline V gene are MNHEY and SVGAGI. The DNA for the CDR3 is TGTGCCAGAAGATTAGCCGGGACACCTTACAATGAGCAGTTCTTC. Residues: CARRLAGTPYNEQFF.

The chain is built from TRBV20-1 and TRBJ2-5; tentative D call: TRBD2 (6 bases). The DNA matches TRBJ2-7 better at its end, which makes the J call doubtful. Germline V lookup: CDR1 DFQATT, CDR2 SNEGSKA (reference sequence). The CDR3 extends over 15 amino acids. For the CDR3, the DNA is TGCAGTGCTAGAGACGGAGGGGCCATCGCTGACGAGCAGTACTTC. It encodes CSARDGGAIADEQYF.

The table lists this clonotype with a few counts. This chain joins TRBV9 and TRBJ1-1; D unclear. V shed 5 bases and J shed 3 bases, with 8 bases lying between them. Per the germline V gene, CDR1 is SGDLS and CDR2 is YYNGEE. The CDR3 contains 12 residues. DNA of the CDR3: TGTGCCAGCAGTGGCGGGGACACTGAAGCTTTCTTT. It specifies CASSGGDTEAFF.

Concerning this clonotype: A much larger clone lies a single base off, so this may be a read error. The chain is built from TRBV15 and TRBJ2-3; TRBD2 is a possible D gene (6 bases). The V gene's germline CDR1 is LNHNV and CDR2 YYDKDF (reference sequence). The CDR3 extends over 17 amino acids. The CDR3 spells CATGRDNAGSAADTQYF. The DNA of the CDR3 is TGTGCCACCGGCAGAGATAACGCGGGATCGGCGGCAGATACGCAGTATTTT.

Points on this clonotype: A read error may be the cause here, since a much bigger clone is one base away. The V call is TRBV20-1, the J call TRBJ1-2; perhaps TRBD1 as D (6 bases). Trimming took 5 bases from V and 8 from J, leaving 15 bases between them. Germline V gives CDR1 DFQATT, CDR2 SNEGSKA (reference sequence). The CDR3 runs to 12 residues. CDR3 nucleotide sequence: TGCAGTGCTGGAGGCAGGGGCCAAGGCTACACCTTC. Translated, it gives CSAGGRGQGYTF.

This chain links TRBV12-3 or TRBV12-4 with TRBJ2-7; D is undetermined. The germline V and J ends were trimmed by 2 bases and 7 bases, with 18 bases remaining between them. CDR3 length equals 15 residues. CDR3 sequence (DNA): TGTGCCAGCAGTTTACGACAAGGACCCTACAATGAGCAGTACTTC. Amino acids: CASSLRQGPYNEQYF.

The CDR3 sequence: CASSPGADPNQPQHF. In DNA form, the CDR3 reads TGTGCCAGCAGCCCCGGGGCGGACCCGAATCAGCCCCAGCATTTT. This rearrangement joins TRBV7-3 to TRBJ1-5, with a weak D call TRBD1 (5 bases). V was pared by 5 bases and J by 4 bases, with 15 bases between. The CDR3 extends over 15 amino acids. Germline CDR1 and CDR2: SGHTA and FQGTGA.

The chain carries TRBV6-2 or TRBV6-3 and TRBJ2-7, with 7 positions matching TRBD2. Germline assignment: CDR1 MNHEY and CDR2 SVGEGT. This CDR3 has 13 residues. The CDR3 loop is CAGARGFYNEQYF. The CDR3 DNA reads TGTGCAGGGGCGCGGGGGTTCTACAATGAGCAGTACTTC.

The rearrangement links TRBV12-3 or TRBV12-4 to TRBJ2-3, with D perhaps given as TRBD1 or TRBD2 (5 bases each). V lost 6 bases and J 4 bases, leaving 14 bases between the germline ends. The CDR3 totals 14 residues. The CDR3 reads CASSLHGTSDTQYF. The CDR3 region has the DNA TGTGCCAGCAGCCTCCATGGGACCTCAGATACGCAGTATTTT.

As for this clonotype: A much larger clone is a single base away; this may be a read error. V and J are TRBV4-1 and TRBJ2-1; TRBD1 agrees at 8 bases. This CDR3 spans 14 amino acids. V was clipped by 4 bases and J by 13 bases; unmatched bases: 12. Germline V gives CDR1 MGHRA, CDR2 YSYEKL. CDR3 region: CASSLDREEWTQFF. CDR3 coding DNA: TGCGCCAGCAGCCTGGACAGGGAAGAATGGACCCAGTTCTTC.

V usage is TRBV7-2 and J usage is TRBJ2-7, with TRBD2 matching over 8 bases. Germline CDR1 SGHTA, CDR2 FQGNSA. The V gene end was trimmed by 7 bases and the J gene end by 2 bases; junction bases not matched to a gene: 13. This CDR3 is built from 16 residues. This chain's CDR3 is CASTTRVRRGAYEQYF. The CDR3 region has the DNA TGTGCCAGCACCACGCGTGTCCGGCGGGGGGCCTACGAGCAGTACTTC.

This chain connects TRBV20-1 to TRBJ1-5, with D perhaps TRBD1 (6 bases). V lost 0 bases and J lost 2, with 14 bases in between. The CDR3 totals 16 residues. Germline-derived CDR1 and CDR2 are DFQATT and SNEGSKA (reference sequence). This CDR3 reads CSARDGDTGGNQPQHF. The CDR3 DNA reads TGCAGTGCTAGAGACGGGGACACCGGGGGCAATCAGCCCCAGCATTTT.

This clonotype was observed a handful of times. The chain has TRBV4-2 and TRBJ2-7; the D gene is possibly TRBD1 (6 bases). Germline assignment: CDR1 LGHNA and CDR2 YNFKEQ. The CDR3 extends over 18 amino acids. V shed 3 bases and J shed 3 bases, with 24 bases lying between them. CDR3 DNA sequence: TGTGCCAGCAGCCAGGGGGCTGGGGCTAACCTAAAAATCTACGAGCAGTACTTC. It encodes CASSQGAGANLKIYEQYF.